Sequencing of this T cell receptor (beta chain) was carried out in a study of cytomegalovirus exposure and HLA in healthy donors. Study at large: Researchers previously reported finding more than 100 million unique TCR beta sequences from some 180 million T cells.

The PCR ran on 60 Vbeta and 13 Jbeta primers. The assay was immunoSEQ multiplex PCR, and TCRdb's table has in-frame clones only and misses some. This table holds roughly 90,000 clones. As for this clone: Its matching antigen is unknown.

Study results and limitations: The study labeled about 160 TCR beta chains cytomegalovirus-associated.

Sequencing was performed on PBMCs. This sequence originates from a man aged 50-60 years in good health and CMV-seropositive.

The CDR3 DNA reads as TGTGCCAGCAGCCGCGGCGGGACCGGGGAGCTGTTTTTT. Its protein is CASSRGGTGELFF. This sequence joins TRBV6-5 and TRBJ2-2; the D gene is possibly TRBD2 (5 bases). Per germline, CDR1 MNHEY and CDR2 SVGAGI. The CDR3 totals 13 residues. Trimming cost V 6 bases and J 5 bases, with 10 bases left between them.